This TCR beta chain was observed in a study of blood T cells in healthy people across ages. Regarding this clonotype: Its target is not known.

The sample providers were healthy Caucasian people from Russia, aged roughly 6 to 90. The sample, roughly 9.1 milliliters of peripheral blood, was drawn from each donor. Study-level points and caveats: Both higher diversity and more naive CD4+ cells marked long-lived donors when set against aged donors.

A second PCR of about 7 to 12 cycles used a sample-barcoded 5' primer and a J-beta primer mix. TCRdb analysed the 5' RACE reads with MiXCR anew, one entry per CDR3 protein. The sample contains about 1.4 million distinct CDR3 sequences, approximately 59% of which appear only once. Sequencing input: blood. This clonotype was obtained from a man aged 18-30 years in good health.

The CDR3: CASSLGPGSGRETQYF. CDR3 bases: TGTGCCAGCAGCTTAGGCCCGGGTAGCGGGCGAGAGACCCAGTACTTC. The rearrangement links TRBV7-9 to TRBJ2-5, with TRBD2 identical over 7 bases. CDR3 size: 16 residues. The germline gives CDR1 SEHNR, CDR2 FQNEAQ (reference sequence). After removal of 1 base from V and 4 bases from J, the junction contained 9 bases not matched to a gene.